Listed below are T cell receptor beta chains from one sample, sequenced in a study of CD8 T cell repertoires and HIV-1 epitope variants. Their antigens are not known. Sequencing used immunoSEQ multiplex PCR; TCRdb keeps in-frame clones, though not all of them. The sample lists under 5,000 clones; 60% to 70% were seen once. The sequencing input was cultured CD8+ T cells derived from PBMCs. The receptor source for this set is a male donor with HIV. CDR3s include the opening cysteine and the closing phenylalanine or tryptophan. A D gene is named only where the DNA matches it firmly.

d_call | v_call | cdr3_aa
TRBD2 | TRBV4-3 | CASSQDRRGLAGGTFTDTQYF
NA | TRBV15 | CATSRDRGLNTEAFF
TRBD1 | TRBV5-4 | CASSFRQGAKNEQFF
TRBD1 | TRBV19 | CASSIALGEGAFTGELFF
NA | TRBV19 | CASSSHGTYNEQFF
NA | TRBV5-6 | CASSHIGQGGSYGYTF
TRBD2 | TRBV13 | CASSLGWASGSTGELFF
NA | TRBV11-2 | CASTPWEASNTDTQYF
NA | TRBV28 | CASSLGGMGYNEQFF
TRBD2 | TRBV11-2 | CASSLPAGPHTGELFF
NA | TRBV7-9 | CASSLDGGRDQPQHF
NA | TRBV6-4 | CASSSRLTTF
NA | TRBV7-9 | CASSFGRGMDQPQHF
TRBD2 | TRBV7-8 | CASSLRAGLAGGSNTGELFF
NA | TRBV28 | CASKTGSWEQYF
NA | TRBV5-5 | CASSLEDPGIAATGFSGYTF
NA | TRBV9 | CASSVESSRGADTQYF
NA | TRBV7-9 | CASSLGGPEAFF
NA | TRBV20-1 | CSARAHTEAFF
NA | TRBV14 | CASSLGGFEQYF
TRBD1 | TRBV4-3 | CASGSDRGSYEQYF
NA | TRBV27 | CASSQAIGEKLFF
NA | TRBV15 | CATSRDRSSGNTIYF
NA | TRBV15 | CATSRDGREDTGELFF
NA | TRBV7-2 | CASSQGRDLSSYNEQFF
NA | TRBV27 | CASSLYGEDLNTEAFF
NA | TRBV28 | CASKSYFGETQYF
NA | TRBV27 | CASSFVTGGVEKLFF
NA | TRBV5-4 | CASSLDRGSGELFF
NA | TRBV2 | CASSDKSVSGNTIYF
NA | TRBV28 | CASSLRISYEQYF
NA | TRBV5-4 | CASRTYPGGMNTEAFF
TRBD2 | TRBV5-5 | CASTERSGVNEQFF
NA | TRBV11-3 | CASSQVPGEQYF
TRBD2 | TRBV19 | CASSILAGGNEQFF
TRBD2 | TRBV7-9 | CASSPIAGSYNEQFF
TRBD2 | TRBV19 | CASSITGGSYNEQFF
TRBD2 | TRBV5-1 | CLSGNSRNEQFF
NA | TRBV5-6 | CASSLTGTDTQYF
NA | TRBV28 | CASRPPLQNTEAFF
NA | TRBV4-3 | CASSQETGTYGYTF